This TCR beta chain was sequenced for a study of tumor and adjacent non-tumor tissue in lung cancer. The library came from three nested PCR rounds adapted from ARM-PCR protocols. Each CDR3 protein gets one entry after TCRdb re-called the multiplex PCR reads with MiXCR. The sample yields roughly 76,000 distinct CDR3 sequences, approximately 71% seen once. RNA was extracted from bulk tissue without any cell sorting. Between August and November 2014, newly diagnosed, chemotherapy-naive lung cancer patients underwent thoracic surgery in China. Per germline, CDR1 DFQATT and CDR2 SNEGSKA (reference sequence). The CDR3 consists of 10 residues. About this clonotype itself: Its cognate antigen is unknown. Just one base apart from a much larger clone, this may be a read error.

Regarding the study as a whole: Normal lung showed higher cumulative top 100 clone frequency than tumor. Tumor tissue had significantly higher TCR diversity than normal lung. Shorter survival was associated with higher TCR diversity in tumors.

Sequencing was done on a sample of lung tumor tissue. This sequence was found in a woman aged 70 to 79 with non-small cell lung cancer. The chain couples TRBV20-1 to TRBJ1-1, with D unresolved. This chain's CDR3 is CSTSSSEAFF. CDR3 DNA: TGCAGTACTAGCTCCTCTGAAGCTTTCTTT.